The present T cell receptor (beta chain) was sequenced within a study of OX40 agonist ivuxolimab in advanced cancers. Study-level information: Enrolled patients in dose escalation had cancers that were hepatocellular carcinoma, melanoma, renal cell or head and neck cancer.

As concerns this clone: Antigen specificity is unknown.

Study results and limitations: Clonal expansion in partial responders at 0.1-3.0 mg/kg ranked among the lowest. In the 0.1 to 3.0 mg/kg range, CD4+ and CD8+ blood T cells had expanded clonally by week 6.

Data came from immunoSEQ multiplex PCR; TCRdb stores just in-frame clones and leaves some out. Found here are tens of thousands of clones, about 90% of them singletons; the top ten hold about a sixth. The V end was cut by 4 bases, the J end by 2 bases, with 12 bases between. The CDR3 runs to 15 residues. Germline assignment: CDR1 MNHNS and CDR2 SASEGT. The specimen comprised CD4+ or CD8+ T cells sorted from blood, sampled in a trial of the OX40 agonist ivuxolimab. This chain links TRBV6-1 with TRBJ1-3; D is unclear. The receptor's source is an adult with an advanced solid tumor such as melanoma, head and neck, liver or kidney cancer. The CDR3 sequence: CASSASDLPGNTIYF. In DNA form, the CDR3 reads TGTGCCAGCAGTGCCTCTGACTTACCTGGAAACACCATATATTTT.